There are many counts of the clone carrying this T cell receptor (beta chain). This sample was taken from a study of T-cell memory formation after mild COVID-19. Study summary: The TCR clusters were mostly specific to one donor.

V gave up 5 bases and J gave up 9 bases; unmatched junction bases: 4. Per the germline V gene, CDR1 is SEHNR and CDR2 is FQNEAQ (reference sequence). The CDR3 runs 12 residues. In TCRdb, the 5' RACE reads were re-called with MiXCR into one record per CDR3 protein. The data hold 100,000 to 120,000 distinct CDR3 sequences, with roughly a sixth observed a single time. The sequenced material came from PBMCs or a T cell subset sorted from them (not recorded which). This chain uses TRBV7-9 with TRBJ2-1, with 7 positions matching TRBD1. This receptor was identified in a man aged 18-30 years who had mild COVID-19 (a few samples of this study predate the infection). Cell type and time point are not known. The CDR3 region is CASSERGREQFF. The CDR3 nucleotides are TGTGCCAGCAGCGAAAGGGGGCGTGAGCAGTTCTTC.